The entry below describes one TCR beta chain. Its antigen is not identified. The record originates from a study of cytomegalovirus exposure and HLA in healthy donors. Study-wide points: Later on, an analysis showed TCR association rates differing by HLA locus, with DRB1 the most and HLA-C the fewest.

J lost 2 bases, V lost 3 bases, and 6 bases had no gene match. This CDR3 has 16 amino acids. Germline lookup yields CDR1 GTSNPN and CDR2 SVGIG (reference sequence). Amplification used 60 Vbeta primers and 13 Jbeta primers. Clones were read by immunoSEQ multiplex PCR, and TCRdb kept only the in-frame ones, dropping some. The table records tens of thousands of clones, 76% of them present only once. The chain couples TRBV30 to TRBJ2-6; 8 bases match TRBD2. The receptor was derived from a male donor in good health and CMV-seronegative. The sequencing input was PBMCs. The CDR3 bases are TGTGCCTGGAGCCCTTGGCGGGGGGCTGGGGCCAACGTCCTGACTTTC. This gives the protein CAWSPWRGAGANVLTF.